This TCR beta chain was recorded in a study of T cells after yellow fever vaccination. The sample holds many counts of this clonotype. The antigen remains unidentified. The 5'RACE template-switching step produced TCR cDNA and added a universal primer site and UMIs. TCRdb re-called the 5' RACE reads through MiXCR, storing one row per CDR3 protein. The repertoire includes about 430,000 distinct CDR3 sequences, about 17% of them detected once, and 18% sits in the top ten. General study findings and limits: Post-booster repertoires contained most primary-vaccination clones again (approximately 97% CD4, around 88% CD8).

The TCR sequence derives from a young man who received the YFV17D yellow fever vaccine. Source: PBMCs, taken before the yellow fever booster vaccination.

CDR3 residues: CASSLRRSPDTQYF. The CDR3 DNA reads TGTGCCAGCAGCTTAAGGAGGTCGCCAGATACGCAGTATTTT. The rearrangement links TRBV7-2 to TRBJ2-3, with D perhaps matching TRBD2 (5 bases). V was clipped by 2 bases and J by 4 bases, with 10 bases between them. The CDR3 loop spans 14 amino acids. Germline V gives CDR1 SGHTA, CDR2 FQGNSA.